The clone carrying this TCR beta chain came up a few times. The data belong to a study of long-term antiretroviral therapy in people with HIV. J was trimmed by 6 bases and V by 6 bases; bases with no gene match: 12. In germline, CDR1 is SGHTA, CDR2 FQGNSA. The CDR3 loop spans 17 amino acids. Survey-level immunoSEQ v3.0 assays were run. TCRdb's copy holds only in-frame clones and misses some; the assay was immunoSEQ multiplex PCR. The repertoire holds some 21,000 clones, with approximately 86% as singletons. The clonotype originates from a man in his forties or fifties with HIV. This chain links TRBV7-2 with TRBJ1-6; TRBD1 matches at 9 bases. Sequencing was performed on unsorted PBMCs, taken at the start of antiretroviral therapy. The CDR3 DNA is TGTGCCAGCAGAAGGGACAGGGAGTGGGGTGCTAATTCACCCCTCCACTTT. Translating gives CASRRDREWGANSPLHF.